This T cell receptor beta chain was found in a study of CD8+ T cells in alopecia areata. Study background: The study gave treated patients oral tofacitinib at 5 to 10 mg twice daily. General observations from the study: Lesional scalp, especially alopecia totalis/universalis, showed higher clonality than normal scalp.

Lesional scalp punch biopsies and peripheral blood were collected from alopecia areata patients. Extraction of RNA preceded its reverse transcription into cDNA, which served as the sequencing template. The table came from immunoSEQ multiplex PCR; TCRdb's copy has only in-frame clones and leaves some out. The top ten hold less than 20% of the sample, which has about 150,000 clones, less than 65% seen once. The sample holds a few counts of this clone. As yet, its antigen is unknown. Other DNA sequences in this specimen translate into the identical CDR3. CDR3 size: 13 residues. Germline V gives CDR1 MNHEY, CDR2 SMNVEV (reference sequence). V was trimmed by 3 bases and J by 1 base, leaving 6 bases between them.

The V gene is TRBV27, the J gene TRBJ1-1, with D hard to call. The source material was CD8+ T cells sorted from blood, sampled at week 0. This receptor was identified in a human donor with alopecia areata. The CDR3 nucleotides read TGTGCCAGCAGTTTGTCCCCGAACACTGAAGCTTTCTTT. As protein: CASSLSPNTEAFF.